Sequencing of this T cell receptor (beta chain) was carried out in a study of T cell repertoires in cytomegalovirus infection. Concerning this clonotype: Its antigen is undetermined.

The germline V and J ends were trimmed by 5 bases and 4 bases, with 17 bases remaining between them. Germline assignment: CDR1 MNHNY and CDR2 SVGAGI (reference sequence). This CDR3 contains 16 residues. TCRdb independently ran MiXCR on the reads; one entry per CDR3 protein. The sample records approximately 910,000 distinct CDR3 sequences, more than 25% being singletons. The receptor's source is a human donor in good health (CMV status not recorded). Some clones in this sample may be carry-over from other donors' samples. Material: cultured CD8+ T cells from PBMCs, obtained from culture after CMV antigen stimulation. This sequence joins TRBV6-6 and TRBJ1-4; D perhaps matches TRBD1 (6 bases). The CDR3 spells CASSAHPDSLNEKLFF. DNA of the CDR3: TGTGCCAGCAGTGCCCACCCGGACAGCCTTAATGAAAAACTGTTTTTT.